These 19 T cell receptor beta chains were sequenced from one sample in a study of OX40 agonist ivuxolimab in advanced cancers. Sequenced by immunoSEQ multiplex PCR; TCRdb stores in-frame clones only, minus some. The repertoire holds tens of thousands of clones, with around 77% as singletons. This specimen was CD4+ or CD8+ T cells sorted from blood, taken in a trial of the OX40 agonist ivuxolimab. These receptor sequences come from an adult with an advanced solid tumor such as melanoma, head and neck, liver or kidney cancer.

The chain links TRBV7-9 to TRBJ2-1, with TRBD1 matching 8 bases. The CDR3 sequence is 16 residues long. Germline-derived CDR1 and CDR2 are SEHNR and FQNEAQ (reference sequence). The V gene end was trimmed by 5 bases and the J gene end by 0 bases; junction bases not matched to a gene: 6. CDR3 residues: CASSPRTGSSYNEQFF. CDR3 bases: TGTGCCAGCAGCCCCAGGACAGGGAGCTCCTACAATGAGCAGTTCTTC.

This chain joins TRBV27 and TRBJ2-7; 9 bases fit TRBD2. Germline-derived CDR1 and CDR2 are MNHEY and SMNVEV (reference sequence). The V and J ends lost 4 bases and 5 bases, in that order; junction bases with no gene match: 6. This CDR3 is built from 14 residues. CDR3 in DNA: TGTGCCAGCAGTTCGGCGGGGGGGCCGGACGAGCAGTACTTC. This codes for CASSSAGGPDEQYF.

The chain is built from TRBV7-8 and TRBJ1-2; D ambiguous. Germline CDR1 reads SGHVS; CDR2 reads FQNEAQ. With 2 bases removed from V and 4 bases from J, the gap between germline ends came to 5 bases. This CDR3 is built from 12 residues. The CDR3 nucleotides are TGTGCCAGCAGCTTAAACACCTATGGCTACACCTTC. It codes for CASSLNTYGYTF.

This clone was found a few times. This chain joins TRBV5-4 and TRBJ2-6; 10 bases agree with TRBD2. V was pared by 1 base and J by 0 bases, with 4 bases of the junction left unmatched. The CDR3 contains 18 residues. CDR1 is SGHNT and CDR2 is YYREEE in the germline V gene (reference sequence). This CDR3 is CASSLKSGRASGANVLTF. The CDR3 DNA reads as TGTGCCAGCAGCTTGAAGAGCGGGAGGGCCTCTGGGGCCAACGTCCTGACTTTC.

CDR3 in amino acids: CASSLSRPGFVNTGELFF. The CDR3 bases are TGTGCCAGCAGCTTGAGTAGGCCAGGGTTTGTGAACACCGGGGAGCTGTTTTTT. The chain is built from TRBV5-8 and TRBJ2-2, with D tentatively TRBD1 (5 bases). Germline loops: CDR1 SGHTS, CDR2 YDEGEE. Trimming took off 1 base at V and 1 base at J, with 17 bases between the two ends. The CDR3 is 18 residues long.

This clone was seen only a few times. Here the CDR3 reads CASSQATGINEKLFF. As DNA, the CDR3 is TGCGCCAGCAGCCAAGCGACAGGAATTAATGAAAAACTGTTTTTT. V and J are TRBV4-3 and TRBJ1-4, with D possibly matching TRBD1 (6 bases). Germline-derived CDR1 and CDR2 are LGHNA and YSLEER. The CDR3 has 15 residues. Trimming removed 1 base at V and 4 bases at J, with 10 bases between.

The rearrangement links TRBV9 to TRBJ1-4, with 7 positions matching TRBD1. The length of the CDR3 is 14 residues. The V and J ends lost 1 base and 7 bases, in that order; junction bases with no gene match: 4. Germline CDR1 SGDLS, CDR2 YYNGEE. The CDR3 bases are TGTGCCAGCAGCGTACGAGGGGGCGTTGAAAAACTGTTTTTT. It is translated as CASSVRGGVEKLFF.

On this clone: At one end, the junction sequence differs from germline, possibly due to a read error. This chain joins TRBV6-1 and TRBJ2-7, with 11 bases lining up with TRBD1. Germline V gene sequence: CDR1 MNHNS, CDR2 SASEGT. This CDR3 spans 11 amino acids. The DNA of the CDR3 is TGTGCCAGCAGGTCAGGACAGGGGGCCATATTC. This sequence encodes CASRSGQGAIF.

This clone was counted between two and nine times. The chain has TRBV15 and TRBJ2-2; D gene unclear. V lost 5 bases, J lost 5 bases, and 6 bases lay in between. Germline CDR1 is LNHNV and CDR2 is YYDKDF (reference sequence). The CDR3 is 12 residues long. DNA of the CDR3: TGTGCCACCAGCCAAGAGACCGGGGAGCTGTTTTTT. Protein product: CATSQETGELFF.

The chain combines TRBV28 with TRBJ1-1; 7 bases line up with TRBD1. J gave up 5 bases and V 2 bases, and 5 bases lay outside the gene matches. The CDR3 is made up of 14 amino acids. The germline CDR1 and CDR2 sequences are MDHEN and SYDVKM. This chain's CDR3 is CASSLTGVGTEAFF. CDR3 sequence (DNA): TGTGCCAGCAGTTTAACAGGGGTGGGGACTGAAGCTTTCTTT. Full variable domain (rest looked up from reference TRBV28 and TRBJ1-1): DVKVTQSSRYLVKRTGEKVFLECVQDMDHENMFWYRQDPGLGLRLIYFSYDVKMKEKGDIPEGYSVSREKKERFSLILESASTNQTSMYLCASSLTGVGTEAFFGQGTRLTVV.

This clone rates as medium-sized. The rearrangement uses TRBV2 and TRBJ1-5; the match to TRBD1 covers 9 bases. Germline-derived CDR1 and CDR2 are SNHLY and FYNNEI. V lost 2 bases and J lost 4; bases outside the gene matches: 6. The CDR3 length is 16 residues. CDR3 DNA sequence: TGTGCCAGCAGTGAAACTCGGACAGGGGTAAATCAGCCCCAGCATTTT. Its protein product is CASSETRTGVNQPQHF.

This chain joins TRBV11-2 and TRBJ1-3; weak D call: TRBD1 (6 bases). The V gene lost 1 base and the J gene lost 0 bases, with 10 bases spanning the gap. CDR1 and CDR2 (germline): SGHAT, FQNNGV. CDR3 length equals 16 residues. The CDR3 here is CASSLAGQSSGNTIYF. The CDR3 region has the DNA TGTGCCAGCAGCTTAGCGGGACAAAGCTCTGGAAACACCATATATTTT.

This clone was detected only a few times. This chain connects TRBV7-9 to TRBJ2-7; D is perhaps TRBD1 or TRBD2 (5 bases each). Germline CDR1 is SEHNR and CDR2 is FQNEAQ (reference sequence). V was pared by 4 bases and J by 7 bases, with 17 bases between. The CDR3 contains 14 residues. CDR3 coding DNA: TGTGCCAGCAGCTCACCCCCGGGGCCTGGGGAGCAGTACTTC. Translated: CASSSPPGPGEQYF.

About this clone: Other nucleotide sequences from this sample produce the same CDR3. The chain recombines TRBV28 with TRBJ2-7; D not resolved. Trimming took off 2 bases at V and 0 bases at J, with 5 bases between the two ends. The CDR3 is made up of 13 amino acids. Germline V gene sequence: CDR1 MDHEN, CDR2 SYDVKM. In DNA, the CDR3 is TGTGCCAGCAGTTTAGGCAGCTCCTACGAGCAGTACTTC. Translating it yields CASSLGSSYEQYF.

This sequence joins TRBV27 and TRBJ1-5; D not certain. V was pared by 6 bases and J by 7 bases, with 16 bases between. CDR3 size: 14 residues. In germline, CDR1 is MNHEY, CDR2 SMNVEV (reference sequence). The CDR3 loop is CASSPAGRRQPQHF. The CDR3 coding sequence is TGTGCCAGCAGCCCAGCCGGTCGTAGGCAGCCCCAGCATTTT.

The chain uses TRBV6-6 and TRBJ2-2; D is unclear. With 0 bases removed from V and 6 bases from J, the gap between germline ends came to 8 bases. Germline V lookup: CDR1 MNHNY, CDR2 SVGAGI (reference sequence). CDR3 length equals 14 residues. CDR3 nucleotide sequence: TGTGCCAGCAGTTACTCGAGCGACGCCGGGGAGCTGTTTTTT. Amino acids: CASSYSSDAGELFF.

The count of this clone is one. This chain uses TRBV9 with TRBJ1-2; D perhaps matches TRBD1 (6 bases). Germline lookup yields CDR1 SGDLS and CDR2 YYNGEE. Trimming removed 4 bases at V and 4 bases at J, with 11 bases between. The CDR3 loop spans 13 amino acids. The CDR3 reads CASSLGGSYGYTF. Written as DNA, the CDR3 is TGTGCCAGCAGCTTAGGGGGGTCCTATGGCTACACCTTC. Using reference TRBV9 and TRBJ1-2 for the parts outside the CDR3, the full variable domain is DSGVTQTPKHLITATGQRVTLRCSPRSGDLSVYWYQQSLDQGLQFLIQYYNGEERAKGNILERFSAQQFPDLHSELNLSSLELGDSALYFCASSLGGSYGYTFGSGTRLTVV.

The V call is TRBV28, the J call TRBJ1-2, with a tentative D call TRBD1 (6 bases). The CDR3 contains 15 residues. Between the trimmed V and J ends, which lost 5 bases and 2 bases, there was a span of 15 bases. From germline, CDR1 is MDHEN and CDR2 SYDVKM. CDR3 residues: CASSPTTGPNYGYTF. In nucleotides, the CDR3 is TGTGCCAGCAGTCCCACTACAGGGCCCAACTATGGCTACACCTTC.

The V gene is TRBV5-6, the J gene TRBJ2-2; TRBD2 agrees at 8 bases. The CDR3 length is 15 residues. The V segment lost 2 bases and the J segment 3 bases; nucleotides outside the gene matches: 3. Germline V CDR1 and CDR2: SGHDT, YYEEEE. CDR3 nucleotide sequence: TGTGCCAGCAGCTTCGGAGCGGGAGACACCGGGGAGCTGTTTTTT. Amino acids: CASSFGAGDTGELFF.